This TCR beta chain came from a study of blood T cell repertoires in COVID-19. On the study more broadly: PBMCs, B-cell-depleted T cells, or T cells were the source of the cDNA or gDNA that made up the material.

Data came from immunoSEQ multiplex PCR; TCRdb stores just in-frame clones and leaves some out. Found here are 150,000 or so clones, 82% of them singletons; the top ten hold 15% to 20%. Enrollees, about 18 to 89 years old, lived in about two dozen US areas. Clinical histories supplied by participants themselves formed the basis of cohort assignment. The CDR3 is 15 residues long. Germline loops: CDR1 LNHNV, CDR2 YYDKDF (reference sequence). The V and J ends lost 0 bases and 4 bases respectively, with 10 bases between them. The chain recombines TRBV15 with TRBJ2-1; the D is unclear. Sequencing was done on a sample of PBMCs or T cells enriched from blood (not recorded which). The receptor was derived from a man in his sixties who had recovered from COVID-19. CDR3 residues: CATSRDIDSYNEQFF. CDR3 in DNA: TGTGCCACCAGCAGAGATATCGACTCTTACAATGAGCAGTTCTTC.